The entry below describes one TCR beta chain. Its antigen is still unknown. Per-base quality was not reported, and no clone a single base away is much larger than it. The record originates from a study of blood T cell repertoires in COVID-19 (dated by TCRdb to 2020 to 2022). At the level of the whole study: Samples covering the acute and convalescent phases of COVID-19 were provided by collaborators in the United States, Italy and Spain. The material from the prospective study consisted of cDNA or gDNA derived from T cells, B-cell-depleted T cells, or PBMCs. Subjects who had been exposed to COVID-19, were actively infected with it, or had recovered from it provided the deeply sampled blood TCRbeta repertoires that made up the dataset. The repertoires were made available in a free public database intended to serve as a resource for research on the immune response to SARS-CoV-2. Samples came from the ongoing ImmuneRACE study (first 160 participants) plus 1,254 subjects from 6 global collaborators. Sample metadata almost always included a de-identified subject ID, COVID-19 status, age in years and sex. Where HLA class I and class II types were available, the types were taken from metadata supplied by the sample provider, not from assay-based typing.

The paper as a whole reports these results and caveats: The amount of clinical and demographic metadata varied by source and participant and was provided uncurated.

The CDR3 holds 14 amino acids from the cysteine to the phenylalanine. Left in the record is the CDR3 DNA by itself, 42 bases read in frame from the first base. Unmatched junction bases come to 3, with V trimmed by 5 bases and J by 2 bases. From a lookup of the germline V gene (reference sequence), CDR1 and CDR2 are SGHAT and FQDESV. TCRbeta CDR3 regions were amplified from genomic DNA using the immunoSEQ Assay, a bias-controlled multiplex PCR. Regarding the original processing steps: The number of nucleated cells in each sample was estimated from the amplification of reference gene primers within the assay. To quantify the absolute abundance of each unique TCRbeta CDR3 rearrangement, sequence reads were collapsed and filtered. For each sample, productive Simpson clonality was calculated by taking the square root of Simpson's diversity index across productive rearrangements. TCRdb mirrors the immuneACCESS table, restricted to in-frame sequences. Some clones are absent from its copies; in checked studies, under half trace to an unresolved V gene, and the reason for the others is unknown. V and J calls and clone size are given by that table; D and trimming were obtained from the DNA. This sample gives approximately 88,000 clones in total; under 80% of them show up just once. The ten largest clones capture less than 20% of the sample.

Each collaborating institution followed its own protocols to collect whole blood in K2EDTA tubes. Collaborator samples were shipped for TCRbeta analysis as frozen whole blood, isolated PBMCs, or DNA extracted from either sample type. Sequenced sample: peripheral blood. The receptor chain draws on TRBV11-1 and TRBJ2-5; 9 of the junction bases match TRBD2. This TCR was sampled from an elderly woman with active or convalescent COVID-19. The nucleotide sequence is TGTGCCAGCAGCAGCGGGGGGAATCAAGAGACCCAGTACTTC. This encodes CASSSGGNQETQYF.